The clone carrying this T cell receptor (beta chain) has at least ten counts. These data originate in a study of blood T cell repertoires in COVID-19. Study context: Samples representing acute and convalescent COVID-19 were sourced from the United States, Italy and Spain.

The CDR3 covers 12 residues. V was trimmed by 3 bases and J by 3 bases, leaving 5 bases between them. The germline gives CDR1 SGHVS, CDR2 FQNEAQ. Generated by immunoSEQ multiplex PCR, the TCRdb table keeps only in-frame clones and is missing some. The table includes 190,000 or so clones, approximately 80% detected once. The clonotype was recovered from a man aged 50-59 years who had recovered from COVID-19. Material: peripheral blood. The rearrangement joins TRBV7-8 to TRBJ1-2, with D possibly being TRBD1 (5 bases). The CDR3 DNA follows: TGTGCCAGCAGCTTGACAGACTATGGCTACACCTTC. The encoded protein is CASSLTDYGYTF.